Presented here are 14 T cell receptor beta chains from one specimen sequenced in a study of cytomegalovirus exposure and HLA in healthy donors. Researchers ran the PCR with 60 Vbeta and 13 Jbeta primers. Method: immunoSEQ multiplex PCR; TCRdb's copy keeps in-frame clones and lacks some. The table lists about 130,000 clones, 70% to 85% of them singletons. Source material: PBMCs. These receptors all come from a boy aged 5-17 years in good health and CMV-seronegative.

About this clone: An end of the junction does not agree with germline; a read error may underlie this. The chain carries TRBV27 and TRBJ1-2; D not certain. Germline loops: CDR1 MNHEY, CDR2 SMNVEV (reference sequence). CDR3 size: 12 residues. CDR3 region: CASSSGAEGYPF. For the CDR3, the DNA is TGTGCCAGCAGTTCGGGTGCGGAGGGCTACCCCTTC.

This clone was detected only once. The chain carries TRBV7-6 and TRBJ2-1; 15 bases fit TRBD2. Germline-derived CDR1 and CDR2 are SGHVS and FNYEAQ. CDR3 size: 18 residues. V dropped 5 bases and J dropped 1; count of bases not matched to a gene: 6. CDR3 sequence: CASSTGLAGGGSYNEQFF. DNA of the CDR3: TGTGCCAGCAGCACGGGACTAGCGGGGGGAGGGTCCTACAATGAGCAGTTCTTC.

This rearrangement joins TRBV25-1 to TRBJ1-2; a possible D gene is TRBD1 (5 bases). Between the trimmed V and J ends, which lost 10 bases and 3 bases, there was a span of 12 bases. Germline CDR1 MGHDK, CDR2 SYGVNS. CDR3 size: 12 residues. The CDR3: CAILTEYYGYTF. The DNA for the CDR3 is TGTGCCATCTTGACAGAGTACTATGGCTACACCTTC.

The rearrangement links TRBV7-9 to TRBJ2-3, with 10 nucleotides matching TRBD2. The CDR3 loop spans 16 amino acids. CDR1 is SEHNR, CDR2 FQNEAQ, per germline (reference sequence). The J segment lost 3 bases and the V segment lost 1 base, leaving 4 bases of the junction unmatched. The CDR3 sequence is CASSLGASGRTDTQYF. Here the CDR3 DNA reads TGTGCCAGCAGCTTAGGGGCTAGCGGGAGAACAGATACGCAGTATTTT. Supplemented by reference TRBV7-9 and TRBJ2-3, the full variable domain reads DTGVSQNPRHKITKRGQNVTFRCDPISEHNRLYWYRQTLGQGPEFLTYFQNEAQLEKSRLLSDRFSAERPKGSFSTLEIQRTEQGDSAMYLCASSLGASGRTDTQYFGPGTRLTVL.

This clone was detected once. The chain links TRBV4-3 to TRBJ1-5; D gene unclear. CDR3 length: 14 residues. Trimming shortened V by 0 bases and J by 6 bases, and 9 bases separated the two germline ends. Germline assignment: CDR1 LGHNA and CDR2 YSLEER. CDR3 residues: CASSQDYLGQPQHF. The CDR3, as DNA: TGCGCCAGCAGCCAAGATTATCTCGGTCAGCCCCAGCATTTT.

This clone showed up just a few times. The chain joins TRBV6-5 to TRBJ1-2; D is perhaps TRBD1 (5 bases). This CDR3 region has 14 residues. Between the trimmed V and J ends, which lost 0 bases and 8 bases, there was a span of 13 bases. Germline-derived CDR1 and CDR2 are MNHEY and SVGAGI. In DNA form, the CDR3 reads TGTGCCAGCAGTTACTCCGGGACCGGGGGGGGCTACACCTTC. Its protein is CASSYSGTGGGYTF.

This clone showed up just once. The chain joins TRBV6-1 to TRBJ2-5; the match to TRBD2 covers 8 bases. Germline assignment: CDR1 MNHNS and CDR2 SASEGT. V lost 4 bases, J lost 4 bases, and 8 bases stayed unmatched. This CDR3 spans 15 amino acids. This CDR3 reads CASSVLSGSRETQYF. The CDR3 nucleotides are TGTGCCAGCAGTGTCCTGAGCGGGAGTAGAGAGACCCAGTACTTC.

The chain uses TRBV19 and TRBJ2-3, with 10 bases that match TRBD2. The CDR3 extends over 16 amino acids. With 4 bases clipped from V and 0 bases from J, the junction kept 4 bases outside the gene matches. Per the germline V gene, CDR1 is LNHDA and CDR2 is SQIVND (reference sequence). Here the CDR3 reads CASSRIAGGSTDTQYF. The CDR3 nucleotides are TGTGCCAGTAGTAGGATAGCGGGGGGAAGCACAGATACGCAGTATTTT.

As regards this clone: Its ends do not fully match the called genes, so a read error is possible. J is TRBJ2-7 and V is TRBV6-1, with TRBD1 matching over 8 bases. Per the germline V gene, CDR1 is MNHNS and CDR2 is SASEGT. This CDR3 has 15 residues. The CDR3: CASREATGQAREQYF. CDR3 in DNA: TGTGCCAGCAGGGAAGCTACGGGACAGGCTCGGGAGCAGTACTTC.

The chain employs TRBV9 and TRBJ2-1, with TRBD2 as a possible D gene (6 bases). Trimming removed 0 bases at V and 10 bases at J, with 8 bases between. There are 12 residues in the CDR3. Germline V gene data show CDR1 as SGDLS and CDR2 as YYNGEE. This chain's CDR3 is CASSVVAGEQFF. CDR3 DNA: TGTGCCAGCAGCGTAGTTGCGGGAGAGCAGTTCTTC. Combining the CDR3 with reference TRBV9 and TRBJ2-1 gives the whole variable domain DSGVTQTPKHLITATGQRVTLRCSPRSGDLSVYWYQQSLDQGLQFLIQYYNGEERAKGNILERFSAQQFPDLHSELNLSSLELGDSALYFCASSVVAGEQFFGPGTRLTVL.

The chain uses TRBV18 and TRBJ2-7, with 8 bases that match TRBD1. V shed 6 bases and J 6 bases; nucleotides not matched to a gene: 13. The CDR3 is made up of 15 amino acids. CDR1 and CDR2 (germline): KGHSH, LQKENI. In nucleotides, the CDR3 is TGTGCCAGCTCTCAAAATCTGGACAGGGAGGCCGAGCAGTACTTC. Translated: CASSQNLDREAEQYF.

The genes are TRBV9 and TRBJ2-7; the match to TRBD1 covers 9 bases. Germline CDR1 SGDLS, CDR2 YYNGEE. The junction had 7 bases not matched to a gene; V was cut back by 3 bases and J by 6 bases. CDR3 length: 14 residues. The CDR3 loop reads CASSGDRVYGEQYF. The CDR3 bases are TGTGCCAGCAGCGGGGACAGGGTTTATGGCGAGCAGTACTTC. Combining the CDR3 with reference TRBV9 and TRBJ2-7 gives the whole variable domain DSGVTQTPKHLITATGQRVTLRCSPRSGDLSVYWYQQSLDQGLQFLIQYYNGEERAKGNILERFSAQQFPDLHSELNLSSLELGDSALYFCASSGDRVYGEQYFGPGTRLTVT.

A few counts support this clone. This chain uses TRBV6-5 with TRBJ1-1; no reliable D call. Trimming removed 7 bases from V and 10 bases from J, with 25 bases in between. This CDR3 has 15 residues. Germline CDR1 and CDR2: MNHEY and SVGAGI. The CDR3 here is CASKRAVDGSERAFF. In DNA form, the CDR3 reads TGTGCCAGCAAAAGGGCGGTAGACGGGAGTGAACGAGCTTTCTTT.

The rearrangement links TRBV29-1 to TRBJ2-5; TRBD1 might be the D (6 bases). This CDR3 has 12 residues. Trimming took off 7 bases at V and 2 bases at J, with 11 bases between the two ends. Germline assignment: CDR1 SQVTM and CDR2 ANQGSEA. DNA of the CDR3: TGCAGCGGGCGAGGACAGCAAGAGACCCAGTACTTC. Its translation is CSGRGQQETQYF.